The clone carrying this T cell receptor (beta chain) appeared many times. The source of the sample is a study of T cells after yellow fever vaccination. V was pared by 5 bases and J by 2 bases, with 6 bases of the junction left unmatched. From germline, CDR1 is SGHAT and CDR2 FQNNGV. The CDR3 sequence is 15 residues long. TCRdb processed the 5' RACE reads anew with MiXCR; each CDR3 protein has one entry. The data show 200,000 to 250,000 distinct CDR3 sequences, approximately 3.3% seen once. The TCR originated in a man between 18 and 29 years old who received the YFV17D yellow fever vaccine. V and J are TRBV11-2 and TRBJ1-3, with 7 nucleotides matching TRBD1. The material was CD4+ T cells sorted from PBMCs, obtained 10 days after the yellow fever booster vaccination. The CDR3 DNA follows: TGTGCCAGCAGCACAGCCGGACAGGCTGGAAACACCATATATTTT. Protein product: CASSTAGQAGNTIYF.